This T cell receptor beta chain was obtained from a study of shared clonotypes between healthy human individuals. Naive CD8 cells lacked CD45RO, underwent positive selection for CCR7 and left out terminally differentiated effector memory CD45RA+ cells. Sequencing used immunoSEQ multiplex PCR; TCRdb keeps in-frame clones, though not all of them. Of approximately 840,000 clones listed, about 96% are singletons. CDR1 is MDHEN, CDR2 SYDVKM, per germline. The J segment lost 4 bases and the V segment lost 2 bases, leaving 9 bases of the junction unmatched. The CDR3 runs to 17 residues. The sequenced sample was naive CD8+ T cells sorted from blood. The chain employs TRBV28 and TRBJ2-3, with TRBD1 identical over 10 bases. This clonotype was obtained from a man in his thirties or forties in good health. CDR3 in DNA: TGTGCCAGCAGTTTAAGGGACAGGGGCGTGAGCGCAGATACGCAGTATTTT. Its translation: CASSLRDRGVSADTQYF. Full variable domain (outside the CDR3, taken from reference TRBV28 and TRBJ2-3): DVKVTQSSRYLVKRTGEKVFLECVQDMDHENMFWYRQDPGLGLRLIYFSYDVKMKEKGDIPEGYSVSREKKERFSLILESASTNQTSMYLCASSLRDRGVSADTQYFGPGTRLTVL.